Sequencing of this TCR beta chain was carried out in a study of cytomegalovirus exposure and HLA in healthy donors. PCR used 60 Vbeta primers and 13 Jbeta primers. Sequencing used immunoSEQ multiplex PCR; TCRdb keeps in-frame clones, though not all of them. The sample yields approximately 130,000 clones, more than 80% seen once. The V gene's germline CDR1 is SGHRS and CDR2 YFSETQ. J was trimmed by 5 bases and V by 3 bases; bases with no gene match: 10. The CDR3 is made up of 16 amino acids. This chain joins TRBV5-1 and TRBJ1-4, with 7 nucleotides matching TRBD1. The specimen sequenced was PBMCs. The sequence came from a woman in her twenties or thirties in good health and CMV-seropositive. In nucleotides, the CDR3 is TGCGCCAGCAGCTCTCAACCGGGACAGAGGAATGAAAAACTGTTTTTT. Translation: CASSSQPGQRNEKLFF.